The following is a T cell receptor (beta chain) sequence with its context. Antigen specificity is unknown. This sample is part of a study of shared clonotypes between healthy human individuals. Across the whole study: Aged between 18 and 49, the donors were two women and a few men. Findings and limits, study-wide: The study drew on few donors, limiting represented genetic and exposure-history diversity.

Each subset's genomic DNA was split evenly across several immunoSEQ plates. Measured with immunoSEQ multiplex PCR; TCRdb has only the in-frame clones, and not every one. Here the sample spans 740,000 or so clones, around 78% being singletons. Looked up from germline, CDR1 is LNHDA and CDR2 is SQIVND (reference sequence). This CDR3 is 11 amino acids long. V gene TRBV19 combines with J gene TRBJ2-1, with a possible D match to TRBD2 (6 bases). This clonotype was sampled from a woman younger than 45 in good health. The specimen sequenced was memory CD4+ T cells sorted from blood. The subset here: CD45RA-negative fraction. The CDR3 DNA follows: TGTGCGGGGGGTACCTACAATGAGCAGTTCTTC. This gives the protein CAGGTYNEQFF.